The present T cell receptor (beta chain) was sequenced within a study of cytotoxic CD8 clonotypes in ibrutinib-treated CLL. Study at large: Enrolment comprised about a dozen relapsed/refractory and more than 14 treatment-naive patients; under 18 were IGHV unmutated. Samples averaged approximately 260,000 productive templates and tens of thousands of productive rearrangements.

CDR3 length equals 17 residues. Germline CDR1 SGHDT, CDR2 YYEEEE. V lost 4 bases and J lost 0, with 17 bases in between. The intended depth for sequencing was 1 in 200,000 to 1 in 1 million T cells. Assay: immunoSEQ multiplex PCR; the TCRdb copy retains only in-frame clones and omits some. This table has 65,000 to 85,000 clones, about nine tenths appearing once. As to this clone: Its specificity is not known.

The study's findings and limits: At the start, clonality exceeded age-matched healthy donors and followed circulating CD8+ T-cell counts.

The receptor comes from a human donor with chronic lymphocytic leukemia. V usage is TRBV5-6 and J usage is TRBJ1-5; no reliable D call. The sequencing used PBMCs, collected after 12 months of ibrutinib treatment. The CDR3 nucleotides read TGTGCCAGCAGCCTTGGGCCGCCCCGCTATAGCAATCAGCCCCAGCATTTT. It specifies CASSLGPPRYSNQPQHF.